Described below is a single T cell receptor beta chain sequence and its context. Its specificity is not known. The assay was immunoSEQ multiplex PCR, and TCRdb's table has in-frame clones only and misses some. Of about 150,000 clones in the sample, 90% were seen once. The sample is drawn from a study of T cell responses to AZD1222 COVID-19 vaccine. Overall study context: Both about-4-week and about-12-week second-dose recipients were combined.

The CDR3 length is 18 residues. CDR1 SGHVS and CDR2 FNYEAQ come from the germline V gene. V lost 2 bases and J lost 0, with 14 bases in between. Overall study results and limits: Researchers report vaccine-associated CD4 TCRs spanning spike, with dominance at 160-218 and 743-854.

The sample consisted of peripheral blood, taken on day 0 of AZD1222 vaccination. The V and J genes are TRBV7-6 and TRBJ1-6; D is perhaps TRBD1 (5 bases). The sequence was collected from an adult in good health. As DNA, the CDR3 is TGTGCCAGCAGCTTAAGGGGCCAGGGCAGCTCCTATAATTCACCCCTCCACTTT. Translation: CASSLRGQGSSYNSPLHF.